The source of this T cell receptor (beta chain) is a study of response to subunit inactivated influenza vaccine. This clonotype was detected only a few times. V lost 7 bases and J lost 5, with 18 bases in between. The CDR3 contains 14 residues. Germline-derived CDR1 and CDR2 are MNHNS and SASEGT. TCRdb analysed the RT-PCR reads with MiXCR anew, one entry per CDR3 protein. Among about 830,000 distinct CDR3 sequences listed, 18% were seen once. The chain joins TRBV6-1 to TRBJ2-7, with D perhaps matching TRBD1 (5 bases). The input for sequencing was PBMCs from blood, taken roughly 5 days after vaccination. This TCR was sampled from a man aged 50-60 years who received an inactivated influenza vaccine. CDR3 sequence reads: CASKPYRTRDEQYF. The CDR3 nucleotides are TGTGCCAGCAAACCGTACCGGACCAGGGACGAGCAGTACTTC.